The T cell receptor beta chain under discussion was sequenced for a study of T cell repertoires in cytomegalovirus infection. Overall study: Public TCR beta signature analysis indicated the presence of both CMV infection and matching HLA type. Broader study findings: Across the ex vivo response, the dominant clonotypes were HLA-C-restricted CMV-specific TCR beta clonotypes. Carriers of CMV and the relevant HLA type were discriminated by public TCR beta frequency.

In this sample, this clonotype turned up many times. Its specificity is not known. From the reads, TCRdb called clonotypes with MiXCR, one entry per CDR3 protein. The data show just over 150,000 distinct CDR3 sequences, about a quarter seen once. Germline CDR1 and CDR2: MDHEN and SYDVKM. This CDR3 is 15 amino acids long. Germline trimming cut 4 bases from V and 7 bases from J; bases unmatched to any gene: 10. The TCR originated in a human donor in good health (CMV status not recorded). Some clones in this sample may be carry-over from other donors' samples. This chain links TRBV28 with TRBJ1-5, with 7 bases identical to TRBD1. The sequenced sample consisted of PBMCs. The CDR3 bases are TGTGCCAGCAGTTCCGCTGACAGGGCGCGGCAGCCCCAGCATTTT. It codes for CASSSADRARQPQHF.